This T cell receptor (beta chain) was found in a study of beta chain features in type 1 diabetes. Regarding the study as a whole: Shorter TCRB CDR3s, moderately but significantly so, marked every one of the four CD4+ subsets in Type 1 diabetes patients.

Concerning this clone: The target antigen is unknown.

Each of the sorted populations had a purity greater than 95%. Germline CDR1 SQVTM, CDR2 ANQGSEA. The CDR3 contains 11 residues. The V and J ends lost 6 bases and 9 bases, in that order; junction bases with no gene match: 3. Expressed TCRB transcripts were sequenced because the isolated RNA had all been reverse transcribed beforehand. Sequencing of naive, central memory and regulatory T cell samples gave an average of approximately 3.3 million reads. Produced via immunoSEQ multiplex PCR; TCRdb's table is partial and in-frame only. The sample shows about 48,000 clones, 42% of them seen only once. This chain links TRBV29-1 with TRBJ2-1; TRBD2 aligns across 9 bases. The material sequenced was Tregs from blood. The TCR originated in a man aged 30 to 39 with type 1 diabetes. CDR3: CSVAREGEQFF. The CDR3 DNA is TGCAGCGTCGCGCGGGAGGGTGAGCAGTTCTTC.